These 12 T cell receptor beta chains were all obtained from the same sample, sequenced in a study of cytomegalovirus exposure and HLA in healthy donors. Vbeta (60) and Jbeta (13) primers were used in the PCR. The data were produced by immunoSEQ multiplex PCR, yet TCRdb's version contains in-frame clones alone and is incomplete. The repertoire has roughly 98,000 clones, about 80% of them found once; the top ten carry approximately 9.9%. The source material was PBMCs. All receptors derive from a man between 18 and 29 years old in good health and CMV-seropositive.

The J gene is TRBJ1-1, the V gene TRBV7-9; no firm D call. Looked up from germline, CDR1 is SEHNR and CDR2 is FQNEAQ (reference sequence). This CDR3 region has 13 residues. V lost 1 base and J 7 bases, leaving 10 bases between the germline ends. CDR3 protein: CASSLVLADEAFF. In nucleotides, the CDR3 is TGTGCCAGCAGCTTAGTCCTGGCGGATGAAGCTTTCTTT.

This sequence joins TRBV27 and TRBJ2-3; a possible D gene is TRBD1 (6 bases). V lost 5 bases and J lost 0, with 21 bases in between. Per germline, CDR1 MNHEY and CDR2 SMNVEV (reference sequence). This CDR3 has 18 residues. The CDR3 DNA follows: TGTGCCAGCAGTCCGGCCAGGGGAAACAGCCCTAGCACAGATACGCAGTATTTT. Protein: CASSPARGNSPSTDTQYF.

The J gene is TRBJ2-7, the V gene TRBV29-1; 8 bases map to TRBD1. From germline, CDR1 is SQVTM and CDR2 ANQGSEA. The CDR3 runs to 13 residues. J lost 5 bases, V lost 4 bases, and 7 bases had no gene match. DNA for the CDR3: TGCAGCGTTGGGGAGACAGGGGTCGACGAGCAGTACTTC. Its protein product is CSVGETGVDEQYF.

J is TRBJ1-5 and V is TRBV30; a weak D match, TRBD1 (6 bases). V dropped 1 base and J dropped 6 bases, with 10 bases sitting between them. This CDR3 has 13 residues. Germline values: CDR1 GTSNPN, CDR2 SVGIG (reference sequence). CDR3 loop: CAWSEQGSQPQHF. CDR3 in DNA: TGTGCCTGGAGTGAGCAGGGGAGTCAGCCCCAGCATTTT.

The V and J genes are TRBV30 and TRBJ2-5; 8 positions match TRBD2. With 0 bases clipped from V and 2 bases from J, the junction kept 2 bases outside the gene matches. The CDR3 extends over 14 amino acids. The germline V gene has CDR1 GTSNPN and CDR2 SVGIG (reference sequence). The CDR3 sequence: CAWSVLAAQETQYF. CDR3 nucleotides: TGTGCCTGGAGTGTACTAGCGGCTCAAGAGACCCAGTACTTC.

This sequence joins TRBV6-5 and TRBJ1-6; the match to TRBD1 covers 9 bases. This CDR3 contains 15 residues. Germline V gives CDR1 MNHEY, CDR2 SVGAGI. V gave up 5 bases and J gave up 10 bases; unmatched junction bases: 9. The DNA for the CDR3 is TGTGCCAGCAGTGCTAAACAGGGGGCTGGGTCACCCCTCCACTTT. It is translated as CASSAKQGAGSPLHF.

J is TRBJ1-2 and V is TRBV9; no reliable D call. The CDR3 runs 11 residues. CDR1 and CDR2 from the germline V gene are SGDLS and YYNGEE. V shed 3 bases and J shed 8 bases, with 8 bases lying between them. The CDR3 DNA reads TGTGCCAGCAGCGCAGGAAGGGGCTACACCTTC. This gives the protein CASSAGRGYTF.

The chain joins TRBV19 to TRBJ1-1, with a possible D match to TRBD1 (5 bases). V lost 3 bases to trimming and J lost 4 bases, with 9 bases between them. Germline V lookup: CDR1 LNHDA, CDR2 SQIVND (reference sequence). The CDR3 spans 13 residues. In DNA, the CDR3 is TGTGCCAGTAGTATGGGGGGGGTCACTGAAGCTTTCTTT. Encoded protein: CASSMGGVTEAFF.

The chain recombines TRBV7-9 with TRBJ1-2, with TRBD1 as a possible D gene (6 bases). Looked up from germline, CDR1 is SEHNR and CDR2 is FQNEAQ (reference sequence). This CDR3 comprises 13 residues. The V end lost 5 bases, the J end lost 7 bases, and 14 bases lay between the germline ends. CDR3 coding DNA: TGTGCCAGCAGCCAACAGGGAAAGGGTGGCTACACCTTC. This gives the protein CASSQQGKGGYTF.

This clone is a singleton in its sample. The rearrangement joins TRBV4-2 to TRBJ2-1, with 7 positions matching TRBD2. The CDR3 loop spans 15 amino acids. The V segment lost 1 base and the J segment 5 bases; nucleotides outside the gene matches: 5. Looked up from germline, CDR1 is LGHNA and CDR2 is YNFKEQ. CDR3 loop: CASSQVSSGDNEQFF. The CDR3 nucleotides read TGTGCCAGCAGCCAAGTGTCAAGCGGGGACAATGAGCAGTTCTTC.

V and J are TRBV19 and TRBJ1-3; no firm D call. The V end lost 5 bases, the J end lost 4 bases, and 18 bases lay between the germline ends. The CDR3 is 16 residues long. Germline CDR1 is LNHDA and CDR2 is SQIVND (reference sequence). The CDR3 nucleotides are TGTGCCAGTAGTGCCGATTTGTGGGCCGCGGGAAACACCATATATTTT. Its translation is CASSADLWAAGNTIYF.

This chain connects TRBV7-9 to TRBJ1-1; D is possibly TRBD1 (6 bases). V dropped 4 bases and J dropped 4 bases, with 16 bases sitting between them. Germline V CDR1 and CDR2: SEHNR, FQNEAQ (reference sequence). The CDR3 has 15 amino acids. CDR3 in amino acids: CASSSPPPGATEAFF. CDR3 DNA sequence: TGTGCCAGCAGCTCTCCCCCCCCAGGGGCCACTGAAGCTTTCTTT.